This T cell receptor (beta chain) was profiled in a study of cytomegalovirus exposure and HLA in healthy donors. Background on the study: Within an early data release were tens of millions of unique TCRs drawn from HLA-typed donors. Study results and limitations: In an earlier analysis, most TCR beta V segments were productive about 87% or about 30% of the time. From TCR beta sequences, most subjects' HLA-A and HLA-B alleles were reportedly predicted accurately.

The PCR employed 60 Vbeta primers together with 13 Jbeta primers. Using immunoSEQ multiplex PCR, the repertoire was profiled, and TCRdb retains in-frame clones only, with some absent. The top ten clones hold 3.1% of a sample with around 200,000 clones, roughly 77% of them seen once. Germline V gives CDR1 PRHDT, CDR2 FYEKMQ (reference sequence). The CDR3 spans 12 residues. V was shortened by 5 bases and J by 6 bases, with 8 bases between the two germline ends. This clone was recorded a few times. Its antigen is as yet unknown. This clonotype was obtained from a woman in her twenties or thirties in good health and CMV-seropositive. The V gene is TRBV13, the J gene TRBJ1-5, with D possibly matching TRBD1 (5 bases). The sequenced sample consisted of PBMCs. CDR3 in amino acids: CASSQGAQPQHF. CDR3 nucleotides: TGTGCCAGCAGCCAGGGCGCTCAGCCCCAGCATTTT. Based on the CDR3 plus reference TRBV13 and TRBJ1-5, the full variable domain is AAGVIQSPRHLIKEKRETATLKCYPIPRHDTVYWYQQGPGQDPQFLISFYEKMQSDKGSIPDRFSAQQFSDYHSELNMSSLELGDSALYFCASSQGAQPQHFGDGTRLSIL.